The next 32 T cell receptor beta chains were all read from a single sample in a study of T cell repertoires in cytomegalovirus infection. A single record per CDR3 protein comes from TCRdb applying MiXCR to the reads. The repertoire holds 560,000 or so distinct CDR3 sequences, about 15% seen once, with roughly 25% in the top ten. The specimen was CD8+ T cells from PBMCs. Receptors were obtained from a human donor in good health (CMV status not recorded). Some clones in this sample may be carry-over from other donors' samples.

This clonotype was detected a few times. The chain combines TRBV2 with TRBJ1-1; D remains unclear. The germline V gene has CDR1 SNHLY and CDR2 FYNNEI. Trimming took off 5 bases at V and 4 bases at J, with 8 bases between the two ends. The CDR3 sequence is 12 residues long. CDR3 DNA: TGTGCCAGCAGTAAACATGCCACTGAAGCTTTCTTT. As protein: CASSKHATEAFF. Supplemented by reference TRBV2 and TRBJ1-1, the full variable domain reads EPEVTQTPSHQVTQMGQEVILRCVPISNHLYFYWYRQILGQKVEFLVSFYNNEISEKSEIFDDQFSVERPDGSNFTLKIRSTKLEDSAMYFCASSKHATEAFFGQGTRLTVV.

The chain links TRBV6-5 to TRBJ2-1, with D possibly TRBD2 on 6 matching bases. V dropped 2 bases and J dropped 2 bases, with 13 bases sitting between them. CDR1 is MNHEY and CDR2 is SVGAGI in the germline V gene. The CDR3 is 16 residues long. The CDR3 sequence is CASSYIGRGPYNEQFF. The CDR3 DNA is TGTGCCAGCAGTTACATCGGGAGAGGTCCCTACAATGAGCAGTTCTTC.

The chain recombines TRBV30 with TRBJ2-1, with a tentative D call TRBD2 (7 bases). Between the trimmed V and J ends, which lost 2 bases and 3 bases, there was a span of 14 bases. The CDR3 runs to 15 residues. Germline V gene sequence: CDR1 GTSNPN, CDR2 SVGIG (reference sequence). The CDR3 protein is CAWSSVGGLYNEQFF. Written as DNA, the CDR3 is TGTGCCTGGAGTAGCGTCGGGGGGCTCTACAATGAGCAGTTCTTC. Together with reference TRBV30 and TRBJ2-1, the CDR3 gives the full variable domain: SQTIHQWPATLVQPVGSPLSLECTVEGTSNPNLYWYRQAAGRGLQLLFYSVGIGQISSEVPQNLSASRPQDRQFILSSKKLLLSDSGFYLCAWSSVGGLYNEQFFGPGTRLTVL.

V gene TRBV4-1 combines with J gene TRBJ1-2; D is possibly TRBD1 (6 bases). V lost 1 base to trimming and J lost 3 bases, with 9 bases between them. This CDR3 comprises 14 residues. The V gene's germline CDR1 is MGHRA and CDR2 YSYEKL. The CDR3 protein is CASSQVDSDYGYTF. The CDR3 DNA reads as TGCGCCAGCAGCCAAGTGGACAGCGACTATGGCTACACCTTC.

This clonotype was counted many times. The genes are TRBV7-9 and TRBJ2-1; D is unclear. This CDR3 region has 13 residues. Germline assignment: CDR1 SEHNR and CDR2 FQNEAQ (reference sequence). V was shortened by 8 bases and J by 6 bases, with 14 bases between the two germline ends. CDR3: CASSGPLTNEQFF. CDR3 coding DNA: TGTGCCAGCTCCGGTCCCCTTACCAATGAGCAGTTCTTC.

This clonotype appeared many times. The chain recombines TRBV12-3 or TRBV12-4 with TRBJ2-7, with TRBD1 matching over 8 bases. The CDR3 length is 16 residues. Trimming at V came to 1 base and at J to 3 bases, leaving 8 bases not matched to a gene. CDR3 bases: TGTGCCAGCAGTTTAGTTATCCAGGGGGCTTACTACGAGCAGTACTTC. It codes for CASSLVIQGAYYEQYF.

This clonotype was found many times. This chain connects TRBV7-3 to TRBJ2-3, with 8 positions matching TRBD2. V trimming: 4 bases; J trimming: 3 bases; junction bases outside the gene matches: 21. The CDR3 covers 20 residues. CDR1 and CDR2 (germline): SGHTA, FQGTGA. The CDR3 sequence: CASSSIGLAGASSLTDTQYF. DNA for the CDR3: TGTGCCAGCAGCTCAATAGGACTAGCTGGGGCCTCTTCTCTGACAGATACGCAGTATTTT.

This clonotype was seen repeatedly, ten times or more. The rearrangement uses TRBV5-6 and TRBJ2-7, with D uncertain. The CDR3 is 14 amino acids. Trimming took 0 bases from V and 3 from J, leaving 10 bases between them. CDR1 is SGHDT and CDR2 is YYEEEE in the germline V gene. CDR3 in amino acids: CASSLGQSIYEQYF. The DNA for the CDR3 is TGTGCCAGCAGCTTGGGGCAGAGTATCTACGAGCAGTACTTC.

This clonotype has ten or more counts. CDR3 DNA: TGTGCCATCAGTGAACTAGCGGGAGTAGGGGAGACCCAGTACTTC. It specifies CAISELAGVGETQYF. V usage is TRBV10-3 and J usage is TRBJ2-5, with 11 nucleotides matching TRBD2. Germline lookup yields CDR1 ENHRY and CDR2 SYGVKD. The CDR3 contains 15 residues. The V and J ends lost 3 bases and 5 bases, in that order; junction bases with no gene match: 5.

The gene calls are TRBV28 and TRBJ2-7; tentatively, D is TRBD1 (6 bases). Germline CDR1 MDHEN, CDR2 SYDVKM. V gave up 4 bases and J gave up 4 bases, with 17 bases separating them. CDR3 length equals 15 residues. The CDR3 region is CASSSPHRTAYEQYF. The CDR3 nucleotides are TGTGCCAGCAGTTCTCCCCACCGGACAGCTTACGAGCAGTACTTC.

This clonotype was recorded a few times. The chain uses TRBV4-1 and TRBJ1-5, with D perhaps TRBD1 (6 bases). Germline CDR1 is MGHRA and CDR2 is YSYEKL. This CDR3 contains 19 residues. With 4 bases removed from V and 0 bases from J, the gap between germline ends came to 22 bases. The CDR3 region has the DNA TGCGCCAGCAGCCCGAACGGTCAACAGGGTACTTATAGCAATCAGCCCCAGCATTTT. It encodes CASSPNGQQGTYSNQPQHF.

This clonotype has just a few counts. The J gene is TRBJ1-1, the V gene TRBV5-1, with D unresolved. The V and J ends lost 0 bases and 4 bases respectively, with 13 bases between them. The CDR3 has 15 residues. Germline V gene data show CDR1 as SGHRS and CDR2 as YFSETQ. CDR3 coding DNA: TGCGCCAGCAGCTTGGACCCCGCTGGGAGCACTGAAGCTTTCTTT. The encoded protein is CASSLDPAGSTEAFF.

The chain couples TRBV14 to TRBJ2-5, with D perhaps matching TRBD2 (5 bases). Germline V gene sequence: CDR1 SGHDN, CDR2 FVKESK. The ends were cut back, 4 bases at V and 2 bases at J, with 8 bases in the middle. This CDR3 region has 13 residues. The CDR3 DNA is TGTGCCAGCAGCCCGACTATTCAAGAGACCCAGTACTTC. Its protein product is CASSPTIQETQYF.

This clonotype was seen a few times. The chain combines TRBV15 with TRBJ1-2; 7 nucleotides match TRBD1. The V gene's germline CDR1 is LNHNV and CDR2 YYDKDF (reference sequence). V lost 0 bases to trimming and J lost 4 bases; unmatched junction nucleotides: 5. The CDR3 contains 15 residues. The chain's CDR3 is CATSRDEQGRYGYTF. The CDR3 DNA follows: TGTGCCACCAGCAGAGATGAACAGGGGCGCTATGGCTACACCTTC.

The sample holds many counts of this clonotype. This chain joins TRBV11-2 and TRBJ2-2; D remains ambiguous. Germline CDR1 SGHAT, CDR2 FQNNGV. This CDR3 contains 16 residues. The V and J ends lost 5 bases and 3 bases respectively, with 16 bases between them. The chain's CDR3 is CASSASSAPDTGELFF. The CDR3 DNA sequence: TGTGCCAGCAGCGCCTCCTCGGCACCGGACACCGGGGAGCTGTTTTTT.

The genes are TRBV20-1 and TRBJ2-3; 9 nucleotides align to TRBD2. The CDR3 runs 19 residues. Trimming at V came to 2 bases and at J to 0 bases, leaving 15 bases not matched to a gene. The germline gives CDR1 DFQATT, CDR2 SNEGSKA (reference sequence). In nucleotides, the CDR3 is TGCAGTGCTAGACAGCTACCCACTAGCGGGCATTTTAGCACAGATACGCAGTATTTT. Its translation: CSARQLPTSGHFSTDTQYF.

The genes are TRBV3-1 and TRBJ2-1; 10 bases are a match to TRBD1. In germline, CDR1 is LGHDT, CDR2 YNNKEL (reference sequence). CDR3 length: 15 residues. The trim removed 4 bases at V and 5 bases at J, leaving 5 bases unmatched. The CDR3 nucleotides are TGTGCCAGCAGCCCGACGGACAGGGGGGACAATGAGCAGTTCTTC. Translated: CASSPTDRGDNEQFF.

This clonotype was detected many times. The genes are TRBV27 and TRBJ1-2; TRBD1 aligns across 7 bases. After removal of 6 bases from V and 2 bases from J, the junction contained 9 bases not matched to a gene. CDR1 MNHEY and CDR2 SMNVEV come from the germline V gene (reference sequence). The CDR3 covers 15 residues. DNA for the CDR3: TGTGCCAGCAGCCTGGGCCGGGACAGCAACTATGGCTACACCTTC. Its protein is CASSLGRDSNYGYTF.

The chain links TRBV12-3 or TRBV12-4 to TRBJ2-4, with a possible D match to TRBD1 (6 bases). The CDR3 is 14 amino acids. V lost 5 bases and J lost 7, with 15 bases in between. The CDR3 nucleotides are TGTGCCAGCAGTCCACAGGGCACTCTTAACATTCAGTACTTC. It yields the protein CASSPQGTLNIQYF.

The chain carries TRBV4-1 and TRBJ1-5, with TRBD1 as a possible D gene (5 bases). This CDR3 has 17 residues. CDR1 is MGHRA, CDR2 YSYEKL, per germline. The V end lost 4 bases, the J end lost 1 base, and 17 bases lay between the germline ends. CDR3 coding DNA: TGCGCCAGCAGCCCCCAGCCGGGGGAGGCAAGCAATCAGCCCCAGCATTTT. This encodes CASSPQPGEASNQPQHF.

This clonotype was found a few times. The rearrangement uses TRBV6-6 and TRBJ1-1, with 7 bases matching TRBD1. The CDR3 contains 13 residues. The V and J ends lost 7 bases and 7 bases, in that order; junction bases with no gene match: 9. CDR1 is MNHNY, CDR2 SVGAGI, per germline (reference sequence). CDR3: CASTLTGEVEAFF. CDR3 nucleotide sequence: TGTGCCAGCACCCTAACAGGGGAGGTTGAAGCTTTCTTT.

This clonotype has at least ten counts. This chain links TRBV10-3 with TRBJ1-3; D may be TRBD1 (5 bases). Trimming took off 9 bases at V and 0 bases at J, with 15 bases between the two ends. The CDR3 extends over 15 amino acids. Germline V lookup: CDR1 ENHRY, CDR2 SYGVKD. CDR3 coding DNA: TGTGCCATGTCCGGGACGTACTCCTCTGGAAACACCATATATTTT. Translation gives CAMSGTYSSGNTIYF.

This clonotype was detected a few times. The V and J genes are TRBV29-1 and TRBJ2-1, with 7 bases lining up with TRBD1. This CDR3 is built from 12 residues. The V gene's germline CDR1 is SQVTM and CDR2 ANQGSEA. V lost 5 bases and J lost 10; bases outside the gene matches: 8. The chain's CDR3 is CSVRQGTPEQFF. The CDR3 DNA reads TGCAGCGTTCGACAGGGTACCCCGGAGCAGTTCTTC.

In this sample, this clonotype turned up many times. This chain uses TRBV7-9 with TRBJ2-6, with D perhaps being TRBD1 or TRBD2 (6 bases each). V was trimmed by 2 bases and J by 0 bases, leaving 11 bases between them. The CDR3 contains 17 residues. Per germline, CDR1 SEHNR and CDR2 FQNEAQ (reference sequence). CDR3 in amino acids: CASSLSGGSSGANVLTF. Here the CDR3 DNA reads TGTGCCAGCAGCTTATCCGGGGGCTCCTCTGGGGCCAACGTCCTGACTTTC.

The chain recombines TRBV12-3 or TRBV12-4 with TRBJ2-7; D is uncertain. This CDR3 is built from 12 residues. The V gene lost 5 bases and the J gene lost 5 bases, with 10 bases spanning the gap. The CDR3 loop reads CASSGGWDEQYF. The DNA for the CDR3 is TGTGCCAGCAGTGGTGGGTGGGACGAGCAGTACTTC.

A note on this clonotype: Because the CDR3 is missing its conserved closing phenylalanine or tryptophan, this is likely a read error. The DNA is left out, because the CDR3 cannot be placed on it with certainty; the CDR3 is given as TCRdb lists it. This chain links TRBV7-2 with TRBJ2-6; TRBD2, the table's D call, was not compared with the DNA. The CDR3 contains 17 residues when both ends are counted. Germline V gene lookup returns CDR1 SGHTA and CDR2 FQGNSA. CDR3 sequence: CASSPTSGVSGANVLNL.

This clonotype was observed a few times. This chain joins TRBV9 and TRBJ2-5, with TRBD2 matching 9 bases. The CDR3 is 16 residues long. The V segment lost 2 bases and the J segment 1 base; nucleotides outside the gene matches: 6. The V gene's germline CDR1 is SGDLS and CDR2 YYNGEE. The CDR3 region has the DNA TGTGCCAGCAGCGTCAGTAGCGGGAGACCCCAAGAGACCCAGTACTTC. This sequence encodes CASSVSSGRPQETQYF.

This clonotype was picked up a small number of times. The chain employs TRBV15 and TRBJ2-7, with 10 bases that match TRBD2. The CDR3 spans 15 residues. The V segment lost 1 base and the J segment 5 bases; nucleotides outside the gene matches: 5. The germline V gene encodes CDR1 LNHNV and CDR2 YYDKDF (reference sequence). CDR3 region: CATSRGTSGIDEQYF. The CDR3 DNA follows: TGTGCCACCAGCAGAGGAACTAGCGGGATCGACGAGCAGTACTTC.

This clonotype was recorded many times. The CDR3 spells CASSFGTSGTPNTGELFF. The CDR3 DNA follows: TGTGCCAGCAGCTTTGGGACCTCCGGGACACCGAACACCGGGGAGCTGTTTTTT. The chain uses TRBV7-6 and TRBJ2-2, with D possibly matching TRBD1 (6 bases). V was trimmed by 3 bases and J by 0 bases, leaving 17 bases between them. From germline, CDR1 is SGHVS and CDR2 FNYEAQ. CDR3 size: 18 residues.

DNA for the CDR3: TGTGCCAGCAGCGGGAGACGGGGGAACACTGAAGCTTTCTTT. The encoded protein is CASSGRRGNTEAFF. This chain links TRBV9 with TRBJ1-1; D unclear. Germline assignment: CDR1 SGDLS and CDR2 YYNGEE. The CDR3 has 14 amino acids. The V and J ends lost 3 bases and 1 base respectively, with 10 bases between them.

This clonotype was recorded at least ten times. The CDR3: CASSSPTPLSYEQYF. CDR3 sequence (DNA): TGTGCCAGCAGCTCGCCAACCCCCCTCTCCTACGAGCAGTACTTC. The chain links TRBV7-9 to TRBJ2-7, with D unresolved. Looked up from germline, CDR1 is SEHNR and CDR2 is FQNEAQ (reference sequence). The CDR3 covers 15 residues. V lost 4 bases and J 0 bases, leaving 13 bases between the germline ends.

The table lists this clonotype with a few counts. The V gene is TRBV7-9, the J gene TRBJ2-7, with 8 nucleotides matching TRBD1. V lost 6 bases, J lost 1 base, and 8 bases stayed unmatched. CDR3 length: 15 amino acids. Germline V gene sequence: CDR1 SEHNR, CDR2 FQNEAQ (reference sequence). CDR3 in DNA: TGTGCCAGCAGGGCAGGGACAGGCCCATCCTACGAGCAGTACTTC. This encodes CASRAGTGPSYEQYF.